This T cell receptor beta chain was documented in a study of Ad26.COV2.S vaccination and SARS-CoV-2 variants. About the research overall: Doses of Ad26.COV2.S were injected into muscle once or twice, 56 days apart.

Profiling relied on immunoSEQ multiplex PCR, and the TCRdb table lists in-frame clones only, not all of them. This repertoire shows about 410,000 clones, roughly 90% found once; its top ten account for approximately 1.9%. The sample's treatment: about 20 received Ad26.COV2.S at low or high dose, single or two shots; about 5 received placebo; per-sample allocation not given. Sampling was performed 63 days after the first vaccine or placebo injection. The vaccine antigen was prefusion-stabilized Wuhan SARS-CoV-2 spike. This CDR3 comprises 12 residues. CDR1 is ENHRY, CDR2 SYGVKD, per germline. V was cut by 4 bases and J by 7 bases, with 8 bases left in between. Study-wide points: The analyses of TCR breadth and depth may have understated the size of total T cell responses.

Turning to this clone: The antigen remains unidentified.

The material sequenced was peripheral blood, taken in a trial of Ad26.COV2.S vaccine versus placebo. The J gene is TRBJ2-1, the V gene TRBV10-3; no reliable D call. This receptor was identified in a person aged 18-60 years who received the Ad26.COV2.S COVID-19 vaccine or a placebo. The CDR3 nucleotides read TGTGCCATCAGTGGCCCCAGGAATGAGCAGTTCTTC. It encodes CAISGPRNEQFF.